This T cell receptor (beta chain) was captured in a study of blood T cells in healthy people across ages. This clonotype has a handful of counts. For the second PCR, which ran for 7 to 11 cycles, a sample-barcoded 5' primer and a J-beta primer mix were used. Each cDNA molecule, via a template-switch adaptor with 12 random nucleotides, was tagged. TCRdb reprocessed the 5' RACE reads with MiXCR, giving one entry per CDR3 protein. The data show more than 600,000 distinct CDR3 sequences, around 25% seen once. This sample also appeared in a second study, on T cells of mothers and their children. As reported in that work: No clones detected were persistent microchimeric T cell clones.

The sample was blood. This clonotype was obtained from a boy aged 5 to 17 in good health.

The CDR3 DNA follows: TGTGCCAGCAGCTTGTTGTGGGGAGGGAAAACCGGGGAGCTGTTTTTT. This translates into CASSLLWGGKTGELFF. The chain recombines TRBV5-5 with TRBJ2-2; 7 nucleotides line up with TRBD2. Per germline, CDR1 SGHKS and CDR2 YYEKEE (reference sequence). The V and J ends lost 1 base and 5 bases, in that order; junction bases with no gene match: 8. The CDR3 length is 16 residues.